The entry that follows covers one T cell receptor (beta chain) sequence. The antigen it recognizes is unknown. Base qualities are not recorded, but no much larger clone differs from it by a single base. This entry comes from a study of CD8 T cells in Susac syndrome (dated by TCRdb to the late 2010s). Concerning the study at large: Repertoire sequencing was used to test whether CD8+ T cell activation and differentiation in Susac syndrome was antigen driven. The study compared CD8+ T cell repertoire clonality among 11 to 12 healthy donors, 14 Susac syndrome patients and some 16 multiple sclerosis patients. Overall results and qualifications from the work: The number of individuals in the TCR sequencing and HLA analysis was acknowledged as relatively small.

V is reduced by 2 bases and J by 5 bases, leaving a spacing of 7 bases between them. From cysteine to phenylalanine, the CDR3 is 12 amino acids long. The entry retains the CDR3 DNA only, 36 bases that are in frame from base 1. RNA was extracted using the RNeasy kit, and roughly 0.45 to 1 microgram was reverse transcribed with random hexamers. The immunoSEQ multiplex PCR assay, which covers 54 Vbeta and 13 Jbeta segments, was used to amplify TCR beta CDR3 regions. Bias from PCR amplification was corrected by using a synthetic template baseline for primer optimization and for computational correction. Per the original workflow: Reads were annotated to V, D and J genes per IMGT and analyzed with immunoSEQ Analyzer, keeping only productive sequences. Clonality was computed as one minus Shannon entropy normalized by log2 of the number of productive unique sequences. Public and private clones were assessed among the 100 most prevalent clones of each patient and control. A clone was defined as Susac-specific if it was absent from the healthy and MS cohorts, from about 1,100 published viral clones and from other ImmuneACCESS disease sequences. TCRdb cleaned the public reads at Q25 with fastp, built clones with MiXCR and kept in-frame beta chains. Rows with one shared CDR3 protein collapse into an entry with the most common genes and DNA. The V and J calls were not made by the authors but by TCRdb's processing. This sample is represented by about 280,000 distinct CDR3 sequences; roughly 85% of them were singletons. The ten largest account for around 0.12% of the sample.

Peripheral blood CD8+ and CD4+ T cells from healthy donors, Susac syndrome patients and multiple sclerosis patients were profiled using high-throughput TCR beta sequencing. The multiple sclerosis controls were treatment-naive patients whose relapsing-remitting disease, either stable or active, fulfilled the revised McDonald criteria. Bulk CD8+ and CD4+ T cells were purified by magnetic negative isolation, whereas CD8+ TEMRA cells were enriched by FACS. Blood was collected in EDTA tubes and processed within 24 hours, with PBMCs isolated through density gradient centrifugation. PBMCs destined for TCR sequencing were cryopreserved in liquid nitrogen and later thawed in a 37 °C water bath. The sorted or isolated CD4+, CD8+ and CD8+ TEMRA cells had a purity of 90% or higher.

The clonotype originates from a human donor with multiple sclerosis. The chain is encoded by TRBV12-3 or TRBV12-4 joined to TRBJ2-7, with no reliable assignment of the D segment. The sequenced material came from CD8+ T cells from PBMCs. The CDR3 loop reads CASSLIVDEQYF. The nucleotide sequence reads as follows: TGTGCCAGCAGTTTAATCGTGGACGAGCAGTACTTC.